The sequence of this TCR beta chain was determined in a study of cytomegalovirus exposure and HLA in healthy donors. Germline V gene lookup returns CDR1 SGDLS and CDR2 YYNGEE. V shed 5 bases, J shed 0 bases, and the junction held 10 bases outside the gene matches. The CDR3 extends over 17 amino acids. PCR employed 60 Vbeta and 13 Jbeta primers. The protocol was immunoSEQ multiplex PCR, while the TCRdb copy is restricted to in-frame clones and leaves out a portion. The sample holds about 180,000 clones, around three quarters seen once. Points from the study as a whole: Through in vitro validation, three CMV-associated chains were shown to be specific for CMV antigens.

In the case of this clone: Its antigen remains unknown.

The TCR sequence derives from a woman between 25 and 40 years old in good health and CMV-seropositive. V gene TRBV9 combines with J gene TRBJ2-2; 7 nucleotides line up with TRBD1. Material: PBMCs. DNA for the CDR3: TGTGCCAGCAGTGAGACCAGAGACAGGGCGAACACCGGGGAGCTGTTTTTT. Translated: CASSETRDRANTGELFF.